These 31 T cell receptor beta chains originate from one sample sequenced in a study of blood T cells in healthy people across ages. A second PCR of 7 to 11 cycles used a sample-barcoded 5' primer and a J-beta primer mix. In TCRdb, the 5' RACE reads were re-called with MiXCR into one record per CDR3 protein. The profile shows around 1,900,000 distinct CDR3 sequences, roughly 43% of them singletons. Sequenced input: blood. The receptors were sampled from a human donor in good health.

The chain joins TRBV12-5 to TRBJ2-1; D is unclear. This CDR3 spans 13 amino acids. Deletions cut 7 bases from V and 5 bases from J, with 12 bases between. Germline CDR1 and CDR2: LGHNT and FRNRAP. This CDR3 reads CASAVLDNNEQFF. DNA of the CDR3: TGTGCTAGTGCCGTTTTGGATAACAATGAGCAGTTCTTC.

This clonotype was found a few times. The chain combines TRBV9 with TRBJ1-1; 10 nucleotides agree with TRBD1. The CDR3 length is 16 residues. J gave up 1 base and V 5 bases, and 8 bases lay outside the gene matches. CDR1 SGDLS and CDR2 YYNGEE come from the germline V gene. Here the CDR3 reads CASSPGQGSRNTEAFF. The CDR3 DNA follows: TGTGCCAGCAGTCCGGGACAGGGGTCAAGGAACACTGAAGCTTTCTTT.

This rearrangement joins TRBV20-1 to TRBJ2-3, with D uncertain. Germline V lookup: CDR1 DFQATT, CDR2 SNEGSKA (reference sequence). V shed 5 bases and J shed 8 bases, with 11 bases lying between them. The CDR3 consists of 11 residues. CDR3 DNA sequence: TGCAGTGCTCGTTTTTTTGGTACGCAGTATTTT. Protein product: CSARFFGTQYF.

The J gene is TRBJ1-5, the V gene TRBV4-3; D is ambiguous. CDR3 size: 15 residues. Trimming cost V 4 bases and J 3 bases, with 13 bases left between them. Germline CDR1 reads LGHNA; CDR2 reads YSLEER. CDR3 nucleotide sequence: TGCGCCAGCAGCCGGGAAAGGGCCCTCAATCAGCCCCAGCATTTT. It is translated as CASSRERALNQPQHF.

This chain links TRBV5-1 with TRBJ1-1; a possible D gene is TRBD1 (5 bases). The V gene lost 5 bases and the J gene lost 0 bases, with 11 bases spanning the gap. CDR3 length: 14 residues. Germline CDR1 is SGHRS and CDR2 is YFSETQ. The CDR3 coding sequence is TGCGCCAGCAGGGAGGGGAGCTTGAACACTGAAGCTTTCTTT. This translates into CASREGSLNTEAFF.

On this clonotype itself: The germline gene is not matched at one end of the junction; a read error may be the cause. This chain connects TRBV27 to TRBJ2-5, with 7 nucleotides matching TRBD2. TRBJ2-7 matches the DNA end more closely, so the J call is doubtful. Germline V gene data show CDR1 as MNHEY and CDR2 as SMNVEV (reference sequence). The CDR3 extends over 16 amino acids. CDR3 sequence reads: CAGSLSPRVPGGEQYF. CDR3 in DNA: TGTGCCGGCAGTTTATCACCGAGGGTCCCGGGGGGCGAGCAGTACTTC.

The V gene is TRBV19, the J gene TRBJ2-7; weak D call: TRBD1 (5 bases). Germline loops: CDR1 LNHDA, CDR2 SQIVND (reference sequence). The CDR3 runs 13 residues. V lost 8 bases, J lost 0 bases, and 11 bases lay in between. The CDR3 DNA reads TGTGCCAGTCGCCCGACAGACTCCTACGAGCAGTACTTC. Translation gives CASRPTDSYEQYF.

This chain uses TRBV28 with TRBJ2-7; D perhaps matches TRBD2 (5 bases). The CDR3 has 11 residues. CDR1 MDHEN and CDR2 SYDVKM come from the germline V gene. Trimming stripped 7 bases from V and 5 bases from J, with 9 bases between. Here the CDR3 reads CASTHGDEQYF. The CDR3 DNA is TGTGCCAGCACCCACGGGGACGAGCAGTACTTC. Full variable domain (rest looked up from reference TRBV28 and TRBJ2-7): DVKVTQSSRYLVKRTGEKVFLECVQDMDHENMFWYRQDPGLGLRLIYFSYDVKMKEKGDIPEGYSVSREKKERFSLILESASTNQTSMYLCASTHGDEQYFGPGTRLTVT.

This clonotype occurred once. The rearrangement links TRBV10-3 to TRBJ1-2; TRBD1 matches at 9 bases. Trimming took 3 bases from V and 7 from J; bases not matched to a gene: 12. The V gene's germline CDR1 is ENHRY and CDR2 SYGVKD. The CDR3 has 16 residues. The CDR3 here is CAISETWTGVISGYTF. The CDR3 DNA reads TGTGCCATCAGTGAAACCTGGACAGGGGTGATTTCTGGCTACACCTTC.

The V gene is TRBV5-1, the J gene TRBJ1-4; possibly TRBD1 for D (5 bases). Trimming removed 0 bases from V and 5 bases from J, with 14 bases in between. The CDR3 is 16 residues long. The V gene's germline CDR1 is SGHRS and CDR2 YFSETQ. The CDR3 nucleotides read TGCGCCAGCAGCTTGGCCGCAGGGTTTGGGAATGAAAAACTGTTTTTT. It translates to CASSLAAGFGNEKLFF.

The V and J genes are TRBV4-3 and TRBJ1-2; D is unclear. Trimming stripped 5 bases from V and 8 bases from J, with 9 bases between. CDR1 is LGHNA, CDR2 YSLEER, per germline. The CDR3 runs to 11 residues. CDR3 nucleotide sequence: TGCGCCAGCAGCGCCCACGGGGGCTACACCTTC. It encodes CASSAHGGYTF.

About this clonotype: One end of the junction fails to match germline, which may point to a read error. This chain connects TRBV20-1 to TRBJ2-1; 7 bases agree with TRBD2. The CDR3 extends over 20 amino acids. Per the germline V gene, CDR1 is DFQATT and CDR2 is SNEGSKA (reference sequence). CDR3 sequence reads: CSVRDRGVPAGMSSYNEQFF. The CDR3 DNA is TGCAGTGTTAGAGATCGGGGAGTACCAGCGGGGATGAGCTCCTACAATGAGCAGTTCTTC.

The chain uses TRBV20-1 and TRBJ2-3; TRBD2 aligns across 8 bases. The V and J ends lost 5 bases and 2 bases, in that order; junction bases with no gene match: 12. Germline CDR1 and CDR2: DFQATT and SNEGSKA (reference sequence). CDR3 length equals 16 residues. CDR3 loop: CSAGGPAGAFTDTQYF. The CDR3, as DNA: TGCAGTGCTGGGGGTCCAGCGGGGGCCTTCACAGATACGCAGTATTTT.

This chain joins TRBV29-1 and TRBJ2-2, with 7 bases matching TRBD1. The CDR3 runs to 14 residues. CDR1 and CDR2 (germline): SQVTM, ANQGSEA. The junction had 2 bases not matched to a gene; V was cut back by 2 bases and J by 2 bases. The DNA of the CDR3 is TGCAGCGTTGAAACAGGGGTTAACACCGGGGAGCTGTTTTTT. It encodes CSVETGVNTGELFF.

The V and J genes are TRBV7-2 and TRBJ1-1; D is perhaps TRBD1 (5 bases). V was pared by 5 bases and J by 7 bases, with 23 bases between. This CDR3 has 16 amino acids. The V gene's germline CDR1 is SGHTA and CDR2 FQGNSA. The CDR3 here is CASSPPVGLGTGEAFF. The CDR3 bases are TGTGCCAGCAGCCCCCCCGTCGGGTTGGGGACCGGTGAAGCTTTCTTT.

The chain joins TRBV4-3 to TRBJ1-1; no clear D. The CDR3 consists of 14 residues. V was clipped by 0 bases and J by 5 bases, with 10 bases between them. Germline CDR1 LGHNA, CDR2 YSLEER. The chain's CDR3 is CASSQERGPTEAFF. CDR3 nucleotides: TGCGCCAGCAGCCAAGAGCGCGGTCCAACTGAAGCTTTCTTT.

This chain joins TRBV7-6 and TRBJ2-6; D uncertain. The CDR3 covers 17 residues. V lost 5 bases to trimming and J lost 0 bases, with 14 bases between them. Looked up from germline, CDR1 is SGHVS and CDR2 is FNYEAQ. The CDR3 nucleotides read TGTGCCAGCAGCCGTATTCGACCGAGCTCTGGGGCCAACGTCCTGACTTTC. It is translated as CASSRIRPSSGANVLTF.

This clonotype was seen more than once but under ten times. CDR3 in amino acids: CASSPPRVAGATDTQYF. The CDR3 DNA follows: TGTGCCAGCAGCCCCCCGAGGGTAGCGGGGGCAACAGATACGCAGTATTTT. J is TRBJ2-3 and V is TRBV7-3; 9 nucleotides agree with TRBD2. V shed 5 bases, J shed 3 bases, and the junction held 12 bases outside the gene matches. The CDR3 consists of 17 residues. Germline CDR1 reads SGHTA; CDR2 reads FQGTGA.

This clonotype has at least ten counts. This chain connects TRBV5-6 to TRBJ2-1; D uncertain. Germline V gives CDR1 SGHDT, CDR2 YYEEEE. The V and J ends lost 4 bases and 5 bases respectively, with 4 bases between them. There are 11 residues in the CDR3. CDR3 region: CASSINNEQFF. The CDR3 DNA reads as TGTGCCAGCAGCATAAACAATGAGCAGTTCTTC.

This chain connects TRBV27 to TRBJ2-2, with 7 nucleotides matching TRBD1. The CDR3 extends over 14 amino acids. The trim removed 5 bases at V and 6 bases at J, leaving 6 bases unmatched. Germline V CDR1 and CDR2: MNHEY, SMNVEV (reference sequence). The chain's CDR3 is CASSTYRGSGELFF. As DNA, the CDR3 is TGTGCCAGCAGTACTTACAGGGGATCCGGGGAGCTGTTTTTT.

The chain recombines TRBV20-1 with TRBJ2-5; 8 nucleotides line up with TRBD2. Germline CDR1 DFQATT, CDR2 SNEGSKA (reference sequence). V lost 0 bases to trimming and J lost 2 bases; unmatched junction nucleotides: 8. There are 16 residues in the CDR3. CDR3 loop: CSARDVPGGEQETQYF. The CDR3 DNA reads TGCAGTGCTAGAGATGTGCCGGGGGGGGAACAAGAGACCCAGTACTTC.

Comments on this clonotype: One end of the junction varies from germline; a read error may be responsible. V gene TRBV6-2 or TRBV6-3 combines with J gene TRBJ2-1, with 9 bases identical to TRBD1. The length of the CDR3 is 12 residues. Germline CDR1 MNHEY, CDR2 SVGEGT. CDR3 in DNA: TGTGCCAGCAAACAGGGGGCGGGTGAGCGGTTCTTC. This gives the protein CASKQGAGERFF.

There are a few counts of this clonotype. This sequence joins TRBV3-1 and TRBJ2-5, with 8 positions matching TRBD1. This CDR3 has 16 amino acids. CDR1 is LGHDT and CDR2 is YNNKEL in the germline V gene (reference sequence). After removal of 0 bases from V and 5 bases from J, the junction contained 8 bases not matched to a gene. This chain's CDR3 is CASSQDRRGRRETQYF. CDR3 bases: TGTGCCAGCAGCCAAGACCGCAGGGGGCGACGGGAGACCCAGTACTTC.

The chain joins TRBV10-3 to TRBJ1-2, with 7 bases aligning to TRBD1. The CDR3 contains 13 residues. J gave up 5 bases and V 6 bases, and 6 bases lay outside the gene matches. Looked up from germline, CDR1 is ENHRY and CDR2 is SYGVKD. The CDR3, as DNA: TGTGCCATCAGGGGGACAGAAACTTATGGCTACACCTTC. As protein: CAIRGTETYGYTF.

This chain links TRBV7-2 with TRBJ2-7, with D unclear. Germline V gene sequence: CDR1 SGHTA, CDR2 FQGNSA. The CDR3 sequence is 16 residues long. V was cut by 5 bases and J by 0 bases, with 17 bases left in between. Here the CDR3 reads CASSGSRVLSSYEQYF. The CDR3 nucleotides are TGTGCCAGCAGCGGATCCCGGGTCTTAAGCTCCTACGAGCAGTACTTC.

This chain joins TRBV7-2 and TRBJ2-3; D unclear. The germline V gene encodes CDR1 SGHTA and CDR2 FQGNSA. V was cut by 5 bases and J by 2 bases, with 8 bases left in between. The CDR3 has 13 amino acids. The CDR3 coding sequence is TGTGCCAGCAGCGGCCTCTTCACAGATACGCAGTATTTT. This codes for CASSGLFTDTQYF.

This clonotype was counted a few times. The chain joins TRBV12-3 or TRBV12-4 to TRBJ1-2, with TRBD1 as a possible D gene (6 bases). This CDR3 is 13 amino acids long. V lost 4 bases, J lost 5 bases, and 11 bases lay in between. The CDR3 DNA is TGTGCCAGCAGTTCGAGGGGGATATATGGCTACACCTTC. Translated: CASSSRGIYGYTF.

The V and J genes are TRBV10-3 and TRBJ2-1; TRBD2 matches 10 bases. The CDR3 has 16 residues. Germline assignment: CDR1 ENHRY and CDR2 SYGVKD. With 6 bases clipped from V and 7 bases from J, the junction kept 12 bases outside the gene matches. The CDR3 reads CAISSGGGPGGNEQFF. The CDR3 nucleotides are TGTGCCATCAGCAGCGGGGGGGGCCCTGGAGGGAATGAGCAGTTCTTC.

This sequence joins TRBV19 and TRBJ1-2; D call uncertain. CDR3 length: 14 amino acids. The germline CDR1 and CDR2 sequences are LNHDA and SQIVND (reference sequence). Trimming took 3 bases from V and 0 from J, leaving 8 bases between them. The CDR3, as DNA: TGTGCCAGTAGTATCCGGTCAGCTAACTATGGCTACACCTTC. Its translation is CASSIRSANYGYTF.

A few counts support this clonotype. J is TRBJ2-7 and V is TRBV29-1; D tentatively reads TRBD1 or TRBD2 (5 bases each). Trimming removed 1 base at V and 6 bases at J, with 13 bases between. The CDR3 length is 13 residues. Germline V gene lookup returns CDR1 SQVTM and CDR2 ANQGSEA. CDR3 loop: CSVEGGDACEQYF. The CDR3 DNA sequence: TGCAGCGTTGAAGGAGGGGACGCCTGCGAGCAGTACTTC.

The CDR3 protein is CASSYEGRNYGYTF. The DNA for the CDR3 is TGTGCCAGCAGTTACGAGGGAAGAAACTATGGCTACACCTTC. This chain joins TRBV6-5 and TRBJ1-2; D uncertain. CDR1 and CDR2 (germline): MNHEY, SVGAGI. This CDR3 comprises 14 residues. V shed 2 bases and J shed 2 bases, with 9 bases lying between them.